The rows below give T cell receptor beta chains drawn from one sample of a study of T cell responses to AZD1222 COVID-19 vaccine. TCRdb's copy holds only in-frame clones and misses some; the assay was immunoSEQ multiplex PCR. The repertoire holds fewer than 90,000 clones, 88% seen once, with 11% in the top ten. Sequenced material: peripheral blood, taken on day 0 of AZD1222 vaccination. These TCRs come from an adult in good health. CDR3s include the opening cysteine and the closing phenylalanine or tryptophan. D genes are given only for firm matches. Rows may omit the clone size; those that give it use once, few, many or a size class.

abundance: -; d_gene: -; v_gene: TRBV28; j_gene: TRBJ2-1; CDR3nt: TGTGCCAGCAGGGGACCCTTAGGGGGGGCTAACAATGAGCAGTTCTTC; CDR3aa: CASRGPLGGANNEQFF
abundance: once; d_gene: -; v_gene: TRBV28; j_gene: TRBJ1-2; CDR3nt: TGTGCCAGCAGTCGGACAACTAACTATGGCTACACCTTC; CDR3aa: CASSRTTNYGYTF
abundance: few; d_gene: -; v_gene: TRBV19; j_gene: TRBJ2-7; CDR3nt: TGTGCCAGTAAACGTGGACCGGGACCGTACGAGCAGTACTTC; CDR3aa: CASKRGPGPYEQYF
abundance: -; d_gene: TRBD1; v_gene: TRBV4-1; j_gene: TRBJ2-6; CDR3nt: TGCGCCAGCAGCCCAAGAGCTTGGACGACAGGGGGCTTCGCTGGGGCCAACGTCCTGACTTTC; CDR3aa: CASSPRAWTTGGFAGANVLTF
abundance: -; d_gene: -; v_gene: TRBV7-2; j_gene: TRBJ2-7; CDR3nt: TGTGCCAGCAGCTTACGGTGGCAGGGTAACCACGAGCAGTACTTC; CDR3aa: CASSLRWQGNHEQYF
abundance: -; d_gene: -; v_gene: TRBV7-3; j_gene: TRBJ2-1; CDR3nt: TGTGCCAGCAGCTCTGGGACCGGCTACAATGAGCAGTTCTTC; CDR3aa: CASSSGTGYNEQFF
abundance: -; d_gene: TRBD1; v_gene: TRBV11-2; j_gene: TRBJ1-1; CDR3nt: TGTGCCAGCAGCTTAGAAGGGACAGGCACTGAAGCTTTCTTT; CDR3aa: CASSLEGTGTEAFF
abundance: -; d_gene: -; v_gene: TRBV19; j_gene: TRBJ1-1; CDR3nt: TGTGCCAGTATTCGGGACGGGGCATCTGAAGCTTTCTTT; CDR3aa: CASIRDGASEAFF
abundance: -; d_gene: TRBD1; v_gene: TRBV4-2; j_gene: TRBJ1-4; CDR3nt: TGTGCCAGCAGCCACCCTGACAGGGATGAAAAACTGTTTTTT; CDR3aa: CASSHPDRDEKLFF
abundance: -; d_gene: -; v_gene: TRBV24-1; j_gene: TRBJ2-2; CDR3nt: TGTGCCACCAGTGATTTACGGACCCGGCGGGGGGAGCTGTTTTTT; CDR3aa: CATSDLRTRRGELFF
abundance: -; d_gene: -; v_gene: TRBV19; j_gene: TRBJ2-5; CDR3nt: TGTGCCAGTAGCCAGGGACACCGCGGGGAGACCCAGTACTTC; CDR3aa: CASSQGHRGETQYF
abundance: -; d_gene: TRBD2; v_gene: TRBV28; j_gene: TRBJ2-1; CDR3nt: TGTGCCAGCAGTTTAGCTGGGGAGGGATACAATGAGCAGTTCTTC; CDR3aa: CASSLAGEGYNEQFF
abundance: -; d_gene: -; v_gene: TRBV12-5; j_gene: TRBJ1-3; CDR3nt: TGTGCTAGTGGTTTGGTACGGGTGAACCTCGGAAACACCATATATTTT; CDR3aa: CASGLVRVNLGNTIYF
abundance: -; d_gene: -; v_gene: TRBV18; j_gene: TRBJ1-2; CDR3nt: TGTGCCAGCTCACCACTCGGACCCAATTTAGACTACACCTTC; CDR3aa: CASSPLGPNLDYTF
abundance: -; d_gene: TRBD2; v_gene: TRBV10-3; j_gene: TRBJ2-3; CDR3nt: TGTGCCATCAGTGAAGCGGGGGAGGTAGATACGCAGTATTTT; CDR3aa: CAISEAGEVDTQYF
abundance: once; d_gene: -; v_gene: TRBV6-2/TRBV6-3; j_gene: TRBJ2-5; CDR3nt: TGTGCCAGCAGTTACGCCGGGGTTGGCGGAGAGACCCAGTACTTC; CDR3aa: CASSYAGVGGETQYF
abundance: -; d_gene: TRBD1; v_gene: TRBV2; j_gene: TRBJ2-1; CDR3nt: TGTGCCAGCAGTGATAGGGGGCAGGGGAAGTTCTTC; CDR3aa: CASSDRGQGKFF
abundance: once; d_gene: -; v_gene: TRBV28; j_gene: TRBJ2-7; CDR3nt: TGTGCCAGCAGTTCACCCGCCAGCGGTGGAGGGGAGCAGTACTTC; CDR3aa: CASSSPASGGGEQYF
abundance: -; d_gene: TRBD1; v_gene: TRBV5-1; j_gene: TRBJ1-2; CDR3nt: TGCGCCAGCAGCCCCGGACAGGAGGCTTATGGCTACACCTTC; CDR3aa: CASSPGQEAYGYTF
abundance: -; d_gene: TRBD1; v_gene: TRBV2; j_gene: TRBJ2-7; CDR3nt: TGTGCCAGCAGTGAAGCGACCGGGACAGTGGACGGGGCACGGGCCTACGAGCAGTACTTC; CDR3aa: CASSEATGTVDGARAYEQYF
abundance: -; d_gene: -; v_gene: TRBV27; j_gene: TRBJ2-3; CDR3nt: TGTGCCACGGGCGGAACTAGCACAGATACGCAGTATTTT; CDR3aa: CATGGTSTDTQYF
abundance: -; d_gene: TRBD2; v_gene: TRBV24-1; j_gene: TRBJ2-1; CDR3nt: TGTGCCACCCAGGGACTAGCGGGAAATGAGCAGTTCTTC; CDR3aa: CATQGLAGNEQFF
abundance: once; d_gene: -; v_gene: TRBV27; j_gene: TRBJ2-5; CDR3nt: TGTGCCAGCAGCGCTACTAGGGTCGGTGAGACCCAGTACTTC; CDR3aa: CASSATRVGETQYF
abundance: -; d_gene: -; v_gene: TRBV6-1; j_gene: TRBJ2-1; CDR3nt: TGTGCCAGCAGTGAAGTGGGCGGCGTCTATGAGCAGTTCTTC; CDR3aa: CASSEVGGVYEQFF
abundance: -; d_gene: TRBD2; v_gene: TRBV2; j_gene: TRBJ2-5; CDR3nt: TGTGCCAGCAGTGGGAACCCGGGACTAGCGGCAAAAGAGACCCAGTACTTC; CDR3aa: CASSGNPGLAAKETQYF
abundance: -; d_gene: -; v_gene: TRBV27; j_gene: TRBJ1-5; CDR3nt: TGTGCCAGCAGTGACCCTCATCAGCCCCAGCATTTT; CDR3aa: CASSDPHQPQHF
abundance: -; d_gene: TRBD1; v_gene: TRBV5-1; j_gene: TRBJ1-1; CDR3nt: TGCGCCAGCAGCTTGGGAGGACAGGAGAACACTGAAGCTTTCTTT; CDR3aa: CASSLGGQENTEAFF